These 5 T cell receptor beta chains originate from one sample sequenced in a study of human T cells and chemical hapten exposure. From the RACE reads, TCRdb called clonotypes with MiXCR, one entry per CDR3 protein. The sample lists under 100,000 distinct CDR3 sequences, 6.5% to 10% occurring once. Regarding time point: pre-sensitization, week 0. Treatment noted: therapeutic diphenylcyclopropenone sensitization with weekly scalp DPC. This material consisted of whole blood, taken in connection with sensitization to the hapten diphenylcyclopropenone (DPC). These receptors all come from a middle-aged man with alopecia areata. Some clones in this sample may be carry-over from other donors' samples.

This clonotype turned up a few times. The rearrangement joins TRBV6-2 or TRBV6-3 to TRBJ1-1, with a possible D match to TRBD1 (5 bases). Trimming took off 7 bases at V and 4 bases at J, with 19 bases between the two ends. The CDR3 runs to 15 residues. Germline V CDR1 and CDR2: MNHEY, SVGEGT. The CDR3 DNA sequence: TGTGCCAGCATCAATTACCCGGACACTGCCACTGAAGCTTTCTTT. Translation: CASINYPDTATEAFF.

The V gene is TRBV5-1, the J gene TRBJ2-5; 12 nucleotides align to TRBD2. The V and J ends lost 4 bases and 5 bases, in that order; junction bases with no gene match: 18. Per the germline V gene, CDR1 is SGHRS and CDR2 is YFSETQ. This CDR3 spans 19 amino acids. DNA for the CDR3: TGCGCCAGCAGCGCCTGGATGTCTGGACTAGCGGGGTCCGGGGAGACCCAGTACTTC. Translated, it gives CASSAWMSGLAGSGETQYF.

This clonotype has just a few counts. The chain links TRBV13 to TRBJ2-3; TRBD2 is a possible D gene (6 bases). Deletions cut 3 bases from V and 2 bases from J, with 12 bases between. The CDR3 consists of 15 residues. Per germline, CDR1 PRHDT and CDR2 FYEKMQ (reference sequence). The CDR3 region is CASSLRTINTDTQYF. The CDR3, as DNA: TGTGCCAGCAGCTTGCGGACTATCAACACAGATACGCAGTATTTT.

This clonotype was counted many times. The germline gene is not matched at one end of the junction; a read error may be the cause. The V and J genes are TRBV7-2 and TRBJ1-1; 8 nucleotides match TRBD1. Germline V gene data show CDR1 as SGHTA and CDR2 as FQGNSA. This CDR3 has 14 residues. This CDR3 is CASSPWTGNPEAFF. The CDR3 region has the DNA TGTGCCAGCAGCCCCTGGACAGGGAACCCTGAAGCTTTCTTT.

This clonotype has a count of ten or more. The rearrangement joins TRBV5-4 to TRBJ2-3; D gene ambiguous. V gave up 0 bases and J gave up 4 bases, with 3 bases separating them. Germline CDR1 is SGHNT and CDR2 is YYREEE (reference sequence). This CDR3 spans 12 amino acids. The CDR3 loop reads CASSLGSDTQYF. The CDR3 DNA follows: TGTGCCAGCAGCTTGGGCTCAGATACGCAGTATTTT.